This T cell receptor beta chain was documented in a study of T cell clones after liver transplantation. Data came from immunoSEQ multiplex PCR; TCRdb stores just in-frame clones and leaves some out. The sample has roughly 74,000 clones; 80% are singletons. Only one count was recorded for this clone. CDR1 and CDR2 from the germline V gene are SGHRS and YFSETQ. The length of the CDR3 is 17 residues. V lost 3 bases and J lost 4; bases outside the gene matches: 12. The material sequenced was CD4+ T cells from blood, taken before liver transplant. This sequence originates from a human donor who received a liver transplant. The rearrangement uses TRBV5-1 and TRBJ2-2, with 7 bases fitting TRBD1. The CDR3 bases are TGCGCCAGCAGCTGGCTCACAGGGGATTCCGTCACCGGGGAGCTGTTTTTT. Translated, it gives CASSWLTGDSVTGELFF.